This T cell receptor (beta chain) was retrieved from a study of T-cell memory formation after mild COVID-19 (dated by TCRdb to the early 2020s). Regarding the research as a whole: TCR sequence clusters from the two donors were found to be largely donor specific. The cohort was made up of two young adult volunteers, one female and one male, who were previously healthy. In a couple of donors, T-cell clones that expanded and contracted after mild COVID-19 were tracked by sequencing TCRalpha and TCRbeta repertoires over time. What the research found in general, with its limitations: Clones that contracted from day 15 to 85 showed balanced CD4/CD8 phenotypes, whereas a second wave of clones that expanded from day 15 to 37 leaned towards CD4+. Some responding clones were detected in pre-infection memory, which suggested that pre-existing cross-reactive memory T cells had joined the SARS-CoV-2 response. Only two mild cases were covered in the study, and larger cohorts including severe cases with pre-infection samples were considered necessary. The second-wave clones that peaked on day 37 were not confirmed to be SARS-CoV-2 specific. Contracting CD4+ clones were located mainly in the CM and EM memory subsets, whereas CD8+ clones were found to be enriched in EMRA.

Instrument on record: Illumina NovaSeq 6000. TCRalpha and TCRbeta cDNA libraries were constructed by 5'RACE with constant-segment primers, with sample barcodes and unique molecular identifiers being introduced. Trizol reagent was used to extract RNA from every sample. Amplification of the libraries took two PCR steps, and the second step added a second sample barcode plus Illumina TruSeq adapters. Libraries were sequenced on an Illumina NovaSeq with 2 x 150 bp paired-end reads. Under the source paper's analysis protocol: With migec v1.2.7, reads were demultiplexed and then collapsed into UMI-guided consensus sequences. Using mixcr v2.1.11, UMI consensuses were aligned to TRA and TRB V and J templates and then assembled into clonotypes. Clonotypes were classified as expanded or contracted when called significant by both edgeR and NoisET, with noise models trained on biological replicates. For edgeR calls, the thresholds were a false discovery rate-adjusted p below 0.01 and a log2 fold-change of 1. As an exploratory analysis of dynamics, max-normalized trajectories of the 1000 most abundant clonotypes were examined with PCA combined with hierarchical clustering. Separately sequenced CD4+ and CD8+ repertoires were used to assign the CD4 or CD8 phenotype of responding clones. In-frame beta chains were kept once TCRdb had trimmed the public reads at Q25 with fastp and called clones with MiXCR. All rows with the same CDR3 protein become a single entry with the most common DNA and genes. These V and J calls are TCRdb output, not the study's own analysis. The sample data list fewer than 90,000 distinct CDR3 sequences, and around 13% of these were observed just once. The top ten hold under 35% of the sample.

Ficoll-Paque density gradient centrifugation was used to isolate PBMCs. On this clonotype itself: This clone's antigen is unknown. No base quality information exists; no much larger clone differs at one position.

Via the germline V gene (reference sequence), CDR1 is SEHNR and CDR2 FQNEAQ. The CDR3 covers 12 residues, taking in both the cysteine and the phenylalanine. Only the CDR3 part of the read is kept: 36 bases, read in frame from the first base. The trim is 2 bases for V and 4 bases for J, with a gap of 4 bases between the germline ends. This sequence uses TRBV7-9 and TRBJ2-3, with no D gene named confidently. Input material: PBMCs or a T cell subset sorted from them (not recorded which). The origin of this receptor is an adult woman who had mild COVID-19 (a few samples of this study predate the infection). The sample titles of this study are shuffled in the database, so cell type and time point are left out; the donor was told from shared clones. The DNA sequence is given as TGTGCCAGCAGCTTATCACCAGATACGCAGTATTTT. Translated, it gives CASSLSPDTQYF.